This T cell receptor beta chain was sequenced during a study of T-cell reconstitution after alpha-beta-depleted transplantation in children. Unique molecular identifiers were incorporated into the prepared TCRbeta library. Via MiXCR, TCRdb re-called the PCR reads, giving one row per CDR3 protein. Found here are around 480,000 distinct CDR3 sequences, around a third of them singletons; the top ten hold approximately 2.3%. In its sample, this clonotype was seen once. The V and J ends lost 2 bases and 2 bases respectively, with 11 bases between them. The CDR3 is made up of 15 amino acids. Germline lookup yields CDR1 SGHKS and CDR2 YYEKEE (reference sequence).

This clonotype was sampled from a human donor who donated a stem cell graft to a child with aplastic anemia. The sample in question was PBMCs from the stem cell graft donor, obtained from the stem cell graft. V is TRBV5-5 and J is TRBJ1-5; D might be TRBD1 (5 bases). CDR3 in amino acids: CASSLRGNGNQPQHF. The CDR3 DNA is TGTGCCAGCAGCTTAAGGGGAAACGGCAATCAGCCCCAGCATTTT.